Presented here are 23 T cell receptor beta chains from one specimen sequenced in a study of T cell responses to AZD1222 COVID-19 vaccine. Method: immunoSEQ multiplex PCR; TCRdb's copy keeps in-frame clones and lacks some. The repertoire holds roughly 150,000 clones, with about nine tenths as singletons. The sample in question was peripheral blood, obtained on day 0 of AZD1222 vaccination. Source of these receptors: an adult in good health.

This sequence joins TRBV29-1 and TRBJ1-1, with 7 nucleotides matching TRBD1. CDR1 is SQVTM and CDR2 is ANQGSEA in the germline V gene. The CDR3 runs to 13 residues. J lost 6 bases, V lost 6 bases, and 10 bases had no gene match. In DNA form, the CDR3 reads TGCAGCGTCGGGACAGACACTCATTCTGAAGCTTTCTTT. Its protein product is CSVGTDTHSEAFF. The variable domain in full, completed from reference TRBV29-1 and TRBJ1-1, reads SAVISQKPSRDICQRGTSLTIQCQVDSQVTMMFWYRQQPGQSLTLIATANQGSEATYESGFVIDKFPISRPNLTFSTLTVSNMSPEDSSIYLCSVGTDTHSEAFFGQGTRLTVV.

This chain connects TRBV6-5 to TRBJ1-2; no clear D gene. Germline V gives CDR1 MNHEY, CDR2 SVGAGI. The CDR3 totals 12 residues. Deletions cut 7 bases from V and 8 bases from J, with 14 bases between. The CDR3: CASKPVYEGYTF. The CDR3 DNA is TGTGCCAGCAAACCCGTTTATGAAGGCTACACCTTC.

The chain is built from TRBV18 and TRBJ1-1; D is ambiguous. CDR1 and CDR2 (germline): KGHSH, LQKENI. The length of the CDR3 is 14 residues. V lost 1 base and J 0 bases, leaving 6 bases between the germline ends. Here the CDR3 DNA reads TGTGCCAGCTCACCACTACAGATGAACACTGAAGCTTTCTTT. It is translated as CASSPLQMNTEAFF.

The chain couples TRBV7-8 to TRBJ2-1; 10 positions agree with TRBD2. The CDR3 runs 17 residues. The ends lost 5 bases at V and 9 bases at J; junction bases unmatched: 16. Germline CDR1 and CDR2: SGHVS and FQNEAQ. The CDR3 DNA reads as TGTGCCAGCAGCGGAAGGACTAGCGGCCTCCGAGGAGGTGAGCAGTTCTTC. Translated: CASSGRTSGLRGGEQFF.

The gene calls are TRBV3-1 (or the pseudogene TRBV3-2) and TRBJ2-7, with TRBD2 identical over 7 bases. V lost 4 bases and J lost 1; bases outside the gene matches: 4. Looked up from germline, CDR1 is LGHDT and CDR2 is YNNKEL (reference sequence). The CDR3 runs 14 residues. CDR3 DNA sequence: TGTGCCAGCAGCCCCCAGGGAGGGTCCTACGAGCAGTACTTC. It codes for CASSPQGGSYEQYF.

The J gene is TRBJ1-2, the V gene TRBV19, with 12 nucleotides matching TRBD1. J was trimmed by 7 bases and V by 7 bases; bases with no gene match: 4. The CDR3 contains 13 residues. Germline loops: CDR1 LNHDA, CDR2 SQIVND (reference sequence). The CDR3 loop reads CASKGQGALGYTF. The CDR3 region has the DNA TGTGCCAGTAAGGGACAGGGGGCGCTTGGCTACACCTTC.

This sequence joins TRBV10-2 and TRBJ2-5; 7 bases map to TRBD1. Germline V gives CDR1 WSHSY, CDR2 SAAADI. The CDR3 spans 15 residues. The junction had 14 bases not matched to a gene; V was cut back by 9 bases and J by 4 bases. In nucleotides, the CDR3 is TGCGCCAGTTTGGACGCAGGGGGTCCCAGAGAGACCCAGTACTTC. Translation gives CASLDAGGPRETQYF.

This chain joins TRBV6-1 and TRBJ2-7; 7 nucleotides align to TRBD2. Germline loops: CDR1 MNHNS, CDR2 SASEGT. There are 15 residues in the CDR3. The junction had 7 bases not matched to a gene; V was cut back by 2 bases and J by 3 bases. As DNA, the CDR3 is TGTGCCAGCAGTGAAAGGCCTAGCGGTTACTACGAGCAGTACTTC. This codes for CASSERPSGYYEQYF.

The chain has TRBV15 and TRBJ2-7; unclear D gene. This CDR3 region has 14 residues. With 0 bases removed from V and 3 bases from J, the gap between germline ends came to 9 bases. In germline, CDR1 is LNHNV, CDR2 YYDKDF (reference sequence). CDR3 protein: CATSRDTWGYEQYF. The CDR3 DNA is TGTGCCACCAGCAGAGATACGTGGGGCTACGAGCAGTACTTC.

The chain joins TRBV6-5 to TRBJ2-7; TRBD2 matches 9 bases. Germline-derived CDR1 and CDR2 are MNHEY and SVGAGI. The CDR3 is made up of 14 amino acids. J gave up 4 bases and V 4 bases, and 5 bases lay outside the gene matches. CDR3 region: CASSSTSGGYEQYF. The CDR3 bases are TGTGCCAGCAGTTCGACTAGCGGAGGGTACGAGCAGTACTTC.

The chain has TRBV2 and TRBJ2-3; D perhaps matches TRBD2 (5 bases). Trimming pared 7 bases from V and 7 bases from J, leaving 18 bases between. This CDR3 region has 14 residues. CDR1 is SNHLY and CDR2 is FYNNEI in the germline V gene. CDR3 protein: CASTQSLGANTQYF. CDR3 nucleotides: TGTGCCAGCACCCAGTCACTAGGAGCGAATACGCAGTATTTT.

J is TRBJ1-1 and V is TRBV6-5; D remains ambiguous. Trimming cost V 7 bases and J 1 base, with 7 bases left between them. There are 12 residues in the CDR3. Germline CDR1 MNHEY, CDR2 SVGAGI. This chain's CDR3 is CASMVGNTEAFF. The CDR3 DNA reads TGTGCCAGCATGGTAGGGAACACTGAAGCTTTCTTT.

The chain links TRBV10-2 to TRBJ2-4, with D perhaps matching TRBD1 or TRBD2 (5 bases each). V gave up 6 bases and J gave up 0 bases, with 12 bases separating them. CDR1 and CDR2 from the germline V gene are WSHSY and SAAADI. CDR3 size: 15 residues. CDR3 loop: CASSGTYLAKNIQYF. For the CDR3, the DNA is TGCGCCAGCAGCGGGACCTATTTAGCCAAAAACATTCAGTACTTC.

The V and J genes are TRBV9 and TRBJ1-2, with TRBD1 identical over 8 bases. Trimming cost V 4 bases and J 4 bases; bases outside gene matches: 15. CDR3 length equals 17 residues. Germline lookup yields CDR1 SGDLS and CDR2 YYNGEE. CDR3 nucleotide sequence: TGTGCCAGCAGCCAAAACCAAAGGACAGGGCGGAGCTATGGCTACACCTTC. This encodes CASSQNQRTGRSYGYTF.

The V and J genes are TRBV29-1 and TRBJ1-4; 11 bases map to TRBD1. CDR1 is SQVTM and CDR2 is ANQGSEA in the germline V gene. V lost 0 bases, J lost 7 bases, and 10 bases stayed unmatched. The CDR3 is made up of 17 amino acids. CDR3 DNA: TGCAGCGTTGAAGACGACTCAGGACAGGGGGCCGGTGAAAAACTGTTTTTT. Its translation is CSVEDDSGQGAGEKLFF.

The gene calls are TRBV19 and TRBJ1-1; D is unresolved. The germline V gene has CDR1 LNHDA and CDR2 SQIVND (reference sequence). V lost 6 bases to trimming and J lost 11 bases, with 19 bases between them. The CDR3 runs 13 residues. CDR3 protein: CASSPQVYNGAFF. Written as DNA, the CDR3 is TGTGCCAGTAGCCCTCAGGTCTACAACGGGGCTTTCTTT.

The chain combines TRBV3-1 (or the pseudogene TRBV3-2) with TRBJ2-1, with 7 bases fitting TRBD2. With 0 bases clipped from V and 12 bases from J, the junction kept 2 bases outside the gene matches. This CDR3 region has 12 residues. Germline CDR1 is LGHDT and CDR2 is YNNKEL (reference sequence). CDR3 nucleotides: TGTGCCAGCAGCCAAGACGGGGGGAGGCAGTTCTTC. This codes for CASSQDGGRQFF.

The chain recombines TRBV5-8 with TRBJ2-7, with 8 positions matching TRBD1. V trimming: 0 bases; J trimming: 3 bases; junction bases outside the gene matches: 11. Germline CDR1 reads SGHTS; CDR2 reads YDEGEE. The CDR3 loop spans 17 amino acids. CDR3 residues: CASSLVVVLDRGYEQYF. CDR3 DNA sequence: TGTGCCAGCAGCTTGGTGGTGGTGCTTGACAGGGGCTACGAGCAGTACTTC. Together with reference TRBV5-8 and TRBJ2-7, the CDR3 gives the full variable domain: EAGVTQSPTHLIKTRGQQATLRCSPISGHTSVYWYQQALGLGLQFLLWYDEGEERNRGNFPPRFSGRQFPNYSSELNVNALELEDSALYLCASSLVVVLDRGYEQYFGPGTRLTVT.

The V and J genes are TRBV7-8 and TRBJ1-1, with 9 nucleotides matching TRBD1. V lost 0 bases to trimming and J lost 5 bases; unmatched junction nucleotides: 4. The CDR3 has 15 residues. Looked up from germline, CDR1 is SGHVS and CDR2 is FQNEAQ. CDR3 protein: CASSLADRGSTEAFF. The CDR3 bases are TGTGCCAGCAGCTTAGCCGACAGGGGGAGTACTGAAGCTTTCTTT.

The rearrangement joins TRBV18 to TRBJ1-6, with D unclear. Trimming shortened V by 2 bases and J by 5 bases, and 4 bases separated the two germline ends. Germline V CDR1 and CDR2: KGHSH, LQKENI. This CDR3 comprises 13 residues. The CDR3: CASSPWDNSPLHF. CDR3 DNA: TGTGCCAGCTCACCATGGGATAATTCACCCCTCCACTTT.

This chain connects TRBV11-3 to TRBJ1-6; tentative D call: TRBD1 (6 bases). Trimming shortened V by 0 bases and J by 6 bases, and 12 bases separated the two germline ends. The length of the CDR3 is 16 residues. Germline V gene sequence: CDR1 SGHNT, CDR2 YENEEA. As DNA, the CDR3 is TGTGCCAGCAGCTTAGACCGGGGGCGAGTTAATTCACCCCTCCACTTT. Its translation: CASSLDRGRVNSPLHF.

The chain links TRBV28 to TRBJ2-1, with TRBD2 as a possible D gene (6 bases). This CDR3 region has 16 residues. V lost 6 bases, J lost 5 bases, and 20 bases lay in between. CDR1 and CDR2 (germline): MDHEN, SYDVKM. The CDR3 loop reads CASSNGGTPKNNEQFF. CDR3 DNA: TGTGCCAGCAGCAACGGAGGGACCCCAAAGAACAATGAGCAGTTCTTC.

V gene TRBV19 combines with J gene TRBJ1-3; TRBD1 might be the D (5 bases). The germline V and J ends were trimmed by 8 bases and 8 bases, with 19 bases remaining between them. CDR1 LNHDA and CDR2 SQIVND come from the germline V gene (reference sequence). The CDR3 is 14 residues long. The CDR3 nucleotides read TGTGCCAGTCAACCATTAGGGACGGGCGACACCATATATTTT. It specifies CASQPLGTGDTIYF.